The rows below give T cell receptor beta chains drawn from one sample of a study of OX40 agonist ivuxolimab in advanced cancers. The method was immunoSEQ multiplex PCR; TCRdb's version includes in-frame clones alone and lacks a portion of them. Here the sample spans under 45,000 clones, about 78% being singletons. Sample: CD4+ or CD8+ T cells sorted from blood, taken in a trial of the OX40 agonist ivuxolimab. The receptor set was obtained from an adult with an advanced solid tumor such as melanoma, head and neck, liver or kidney cancer. Both conserved end residues are trimmed from each CDR3.

J gene: TRBJ2-3; V gene: TRBV9; CDR3 protein: ASSSRGTSAITDTQY
J gene: TRBJ2-2; V gene: TRBV5-6; CDR3 protein: ASSRDVPSSTGELF
J gene: TRBJ2-1; V gene: TRBV9; CDR3 protein: ASSPGGDYNGQF
J gene: TRBJ1-1; V gene: TRBV6-6; CDR3 protein: ASSYGRTEAF
J gene: TRBJ2-7; V gene: TRBV9; CDR3 protein: ASSVAWGYEQY
J gene: TRBJ1-1; V gene: TRBV20-1; CDR3 protein: SALHTEAF
J gene: TRBJ2-3; V gene: TRBV20-1; CDR3 protein: SARADTQY
J gene: TRBJ2-5; V gene: TRBV30; CDR3 protein: AWSVPGGYQETQY
J gene: TRBJ1-4; V gene: TRBV7-1; CDR3 protein: ASSLNRGPTNEKLF
J gene: TRBJ2-5; V gene: TRBV10-3; CDR3 protein: AISALAGETQY
J gene: TRBJ2-1; V gene: TRBV19; CDR3 protein: ASNGDSNEQF
J gene: TRBJ2-7; V gene: TRBV5-5; CDR3 protein: ASSYDRGYEQY
J gene: TRBJ2-1; V gene: TRBV5-1; CDR3 protein: ASSLDSGAYYNEQF
J gene: TRBJ1-1; V gene: TRBV7-3; CDR3 protein: ASSLKRNTEAF
J gene: TRBJ2-5; V gene: TRBV9; CDR3 protein: ASSVDTYQETQY
J gene: TRBJ2-1; V gene: TRBV19; CDR3 protein: ASSIRLSASYNEQF
J gene: TRBJ2-5; V gene: TRBV11-2; CDR3 protein: ASSSLQGGQETQY
J gene: TRBJ2-7; V gene: TRBV19; CDR3 protein: ASSTGRSYEQY
J gene: TRBJ1-6; V gene: TRBV7-3; CDR3 protein: ASSLWDRINSPLH
J gene: TRBJ2-1; V gene: TRBV5-4; CDR3 protein: ASRPTSGGANEQF
J gene: TRBJ2-5; V gene: TRBV7-9; CDR3 protein: ASSLGGTKTQY
J gene: TRBJ2-4; V gene: TRBV10-3; CDR3 protein: AISDPTGGENIQY
J gene: TRBJ1-4; V gene: TRBV5-6; CDR3 protein: ASSWGPGTGVNEKLF
J gene: TRBJ1-5; V gene: TRBV9; CDR3 protein: ASSVATGQPQH
J gene: TRBJ2-3; V gene: TRBV6-1; CDR3 protein: ASRGTSWADTQY
J gene: TRBJ1-4; V gene: TRBV10-3; CDR3 protein: AISESDREKLF
J gene: TRBJ1-2; V gene: TRBV30; CDR3 protein: ACNQKLANYGYT
J gene: TRBJ2-7; V gene: TRBV5-1; CDR3 protein: ASSPSTGGYEQY
J gene: TRBJ1-4; V gene: TRBV4-3; CDR3 protein: ASSQETGGSATNEKLF
J gene: TRBJ2-5; V gene: TRBV7-6; CDR3 protein: ASSLEVGGPQETQY
J gene: TRBJ2-2; V gene: TRBV29-1; CDR3 protein: SYSPGTGIAGELF
J gene: TRBJ2-7; V gene: TRBV27; CDR3 protein: ASSFGGKRGEQY
J gene: TRBJ2-7; V gene: TRBV7-6; CDR3 protein: ASSPGGEQY
J gene: TRBJ1-5; V gene: TRBV27; CDR3 protein: ASSFQGSRTGNQPQH
J gene: TRBJ2-5; V gene: TRBV6-4; CDR3 protein: ASSDAGGHPETQY
J gene: TRBJ2-4; V gene: TRBV7-4; CDR3 protein: ASSGAEILWVAKNIQY
J gene: TRBJ1-2; V gene: TRBV15; CDR3 protein: ATSSRGLRGREDYGYT
J gene: TRBJ1-5; V gene: TRBV9; CDR3 protein: ASSVSPNQPQH
J gene: TRBJ2-3; V gene: TRBV6-5; CDR3 protein: ASSYGAKLDTQY
J gene: TRBJ2-7; V gene: TRBV27; CDR3 protein: ASSPGTGLYEQY
J gene: TRBJ1-1; V gene: TRBV9; CDR3 protein: ASSVGSWGQGRTEAF
J gene: TRBJ1-6; V gene: TRBV6-5; CDR3 protein: ASSYFTGTGDSPLH
J gene: TRBJ1-2; V gene: TRBV14; CDR3 protein: ASSQVGEVYYGYT
J gene: TRBJ2-3; V gene: TRBV27; CDR3 protein: ASSLQGGTDTQY
J gene: TRBJ1-3; V gene: TRBV6-5; CDR3 protein: ASRGYGGNTIY
J gene: TRBJ2-7; V gene: TRBV7-6; CDR3 protein: ASSRSPPDEQY
J gene: TRBJ2-1; V gene: TRBV18; CDR3 protein: ASSPRTSGNEQF
J gene: TRBJ2-7; V gene: TRBV11-3; CDR3 protein: AYGRGSSSYEQY